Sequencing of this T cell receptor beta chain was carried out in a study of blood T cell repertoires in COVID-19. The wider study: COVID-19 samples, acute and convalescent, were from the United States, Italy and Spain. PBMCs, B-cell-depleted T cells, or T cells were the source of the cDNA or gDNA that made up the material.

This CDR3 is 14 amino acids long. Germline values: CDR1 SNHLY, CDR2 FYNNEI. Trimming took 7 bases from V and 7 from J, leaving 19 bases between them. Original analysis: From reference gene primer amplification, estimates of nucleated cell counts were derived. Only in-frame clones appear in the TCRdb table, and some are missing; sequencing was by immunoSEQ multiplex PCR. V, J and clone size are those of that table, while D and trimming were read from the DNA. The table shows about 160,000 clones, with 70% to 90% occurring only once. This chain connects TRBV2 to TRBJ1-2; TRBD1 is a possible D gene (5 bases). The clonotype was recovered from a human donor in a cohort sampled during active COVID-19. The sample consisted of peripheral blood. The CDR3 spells CASKTGTARPGYTF. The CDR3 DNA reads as TGTGCCAGCAAGACCGGGACTGCGAGACCTGGCTACACCTTC.